The 32 T cell receptor beta chains listed next were all sequenced from one sample in a study of blood T cell repertoires in COVID-19. Sequenced by immunoSEQ multiplex PCR; TCRdb stores in-frame clones only, minus some. The sample has about 100,000 clones, roughly 87% seen once; the top ten hold around 2%. The specimen was peripheral blood. The receptors shown here come from a man aged 50-59 years with active COVID-19.

This chain joins TRBV10-3 and TRBJ2-7, with D uncertain. This CDR3 is built from 13 residues. With 6 bases removed from V and 3 bases from J, the gap between germline ends came to 12 bases. The germline V gene encodes CDR1 ENHRY and CDR2 SYGVKD. CDR3 sequence reads: CAISDGSSYEQYF. Here the CDR3 DNA reads TGTGCCATCAGCGACGGGTCTAGCTACGAGCAGTACTTC.

The V call is TRBV13, the J call TRBJ2-7; 8 bases agree with TRBD1. The CDR3 spans 14 residues. Looked up from germline, CDR1 is PRHDT and CDR2 is FYEKMQ (reference sequence). The J segment lost 7 bases and the V segment lost 1 base, leaving 6 bases of the junction unmatched. The CDR3 sequence: CASSLEQGALEQYF. The CDR3 DNA reads as TGTGCCAGCAGCTTAGAGCAGGGGGCCCTGGAGCAGTACTTC.

This clone has a handful of counts. The rearrangement joins TRBV4-2 to TRBJ1-6, with D maybe TRBD1 (5 bases). CDR3 length: 17 amino acids. V lost 1 base, J lost 5 bases, and 15 bases lay in between. Germline V lookup: CDR1 LGHNA, CDR2 YNFKEQ. CDR3 nucleotides: TGTGCCAGCAGCCAAGGCCCTTTAGGGGTGAATAATTCACCCCTCCACTTT. It translates to CASSQGPLGVNNSPLHF.

The chain's CDR3 is CASRDRFHEQYF. The CDR3 nucleotides are TGCGCCAGCAGGGACAGGTTCCACGAGCAGTACTTC. The chain employs TRBV10-1 and TRBJ2-7, with 7 bases lining up with TRBD1. The germline gives CDR1 WNHNN, CDR2 SYGVQD (reference sequence). Trimming removed 6 bases from V and 5 bases from J; junction bases left unmatched: 4. The CDR3 sequence is 12 residues long.

This clone was counted once. The rearrangement links TRBV3-1 (or the pseudogene TRBV3-2) to TRBJ2-2; 12 bases fit TRBD2. The length of the CDR3 is 19 residues. Germline-derived CDR1 and CDR2 are LGHDT and YNNKEL (reference sequence). V trimming: 1 base; J trimming: 1 base; junction bases outside the gene matches: 7. The CDR3 nucleotides are TGTGCCAGCAGCCAAGGACTAGCGGGGGCCCGGGGGAACACCGGGGAGCTGTTTTTT. Its protein is CASSQGLAGARGNTGELFF.

The chain employs TRBV27 and TRBJ1-6, with D perhaps TRBD1 (6 bases). V lost 6 bases and J lost 8, with 11 bases in between. In germline, CDR1 is MNHEY, CDR2 SMNVEV (reference sequence). The CDR3 totals 13 residues. The CDR3, as DNA: TGTGCCAGCAGCTCAGGGGTACATTCACCCCTCCACTTT. Translation: CASSSGVHSPLHF.

The CDR3 loop is CASSPGTSGGRVETQYF. The CDR3 nucleotides are TGTGCCAGCAGCCCGGGGACTAGCGGGGGCCGGGTAGAGACCCAGTACTTC. V gene TRBV11-2 combines with J gene TRBJ2-5; 14 positions agree with TRBD2. The CDR3 is made up of 17 amino acids. Germline values: CDR1 SGHAT, CDR2 FQNNGV. Trimming cost V 5 bases and J 4 bases; bases outside gene matches: 9.

This chain joins TRBV4-2 and TRBJ2-7; 11 bases agree with TRBD1. The germline CDR1 and CDR2 sequences are LGHNA and YNFKEQ. V dropped 2 bases and J dropped 5; count of bases not matched to a gene: 5. The CDR3 is 15 residues long. The CDR3 nucleotides are TGTGCCAGCAGCCAAACCCGGGACAGGGGGAACGAGCAGTACTTC. Its protein is CASSQTRDRGNEQYF.

The chain couples TRBV15 to TRBJ2-6, with D hard to call. With 11 bases removed from V and 0 bases from J, the gap between germline ends came to 17 bases. CDR1 LNHNV and CDR2 YYDKDF come from the germline V gene (reference sequence). The CDR3 contains 16 residues. This CDR3 is CAPCRRFYSGANVLTF. The CDR3 DNA is TGTGCCCCCTGCCGTCGGTTTTACTCTGGGGCCAACGTCCTGACTTTC.

The J gene is TRBJ2-1, the V gene TRBV5-6; 11 bases fit TRBD1. There are 15 residues in the CDR3. Germline CDR1 reads SGHDT; CDR2 reads YYEEEE. Trimming cost V 7 bases and J 8 bases; bases outside gene matches: 11. The CDR3 region is CASVTDRGRSYEQFF. CDR3 DNA: TGTGCCAGCGTTACGGACAGGGGGCGTAGCTATGAGCAGTTCTTC.

This chain uses TRBV5-4 with TRBJ2-5, with TRBD2 as a possible D gene (7 bases). Looked up from germline, CDR1 is SGHNT and CDR2 is YYREEE (reference sequence). V was trimmed by 7 bases and J by 2 bases, leaving 12 bases between them. This CDR3 is 13 amino acids long. This CDR3 is CASQGRGQETQYF. The CDR3, as DNA: TGTGCCAGCCAGGGGAGGGGACAAGAGACCCAGTACTTC.

The chain combines TRBV5-1 with TRBJ1-1; 8 nucleotides match TRBD1. This CDR3 has 14 amino acids. V shed 4 bases, J shed 4 bases, and the junction held 6 bases outside the gene matches. Per the germline V gene, CDR1 is SGHRS and CDR2 is YFSETQ. CDR3 residues: CASSKGDRTTEAFF. The CDR3 region has the DNA TGCGCCAGCAGCAAAGGGGACAGGACCACTGAAGCTTTCTTT. The full variable domain, its missing parts supplied by reference TRBV5-1 and TRBJ1-1, is KAGVTQTPRYLIKTRGQQVTLSCSPISGHRSVSWYQQTPGQGLQFLFEYFSETQRNKGNFPGRFSGRQFSNSRSEMNVSTLELGDSALYLCASSKGDRTTEAFFGQGTRLTVV.

The chain has TRBV5-1 and TRBJ1-2; 7 nucleotides align to TRBD1. The V segment lost 4 bases and the J segment 4 bases; nucleotides outside the gene matches: 13. Germline V lookup: CDR1 SGHRS, CDR2 YFSETQ. The CDR3 runs 16 residues. The CDR3 sequence is CASSPGSGQVVYGYTF. CDR3 nucleotide sequence: TGCGCCAGCAGCCCAGGATCCGGACAGGTTGTCTATGGCTACACCTTC.

J is TRBJ2-1 and V is TRBV10-3; 8 bases are a match to TRBD2. With V trimmed by 6 bases and J by 3 bases, 10 bases remained unmatched. Germline CDR1 ENHRY, CDR2 SYGVKD. This CDR3 region has 16 residues. CDR3 sequence reads: CAISSLPAGDYNEQFF. In nucleotides, the CDR3 is TGTGCCATCAGCTCTCTTCCAGCGGGGGACTACAATGAGCAGTTCTTC.

The chain has TRBV19 and TRBJ1-4; D is perhaps TRBD1 (5 bases). The CDR3 spans 16 residues. The V end was cut by 3 bases, the J end by 8 bases, with 19 bases between. Germline V gene lookup returns CDR1 LNHDA and CDR2 SQIVND (reference sequence). CDR3 in amino acids: CASSISGVKVGEKLFF. CDR3 nucleotide sequence: TGTGCCAGTAGTATTTCGGGGGTGAAAGTAGGAGAAAAACTGTTTTTT. Looking up the rest from reference TRBV19 and TRBJ1-4 gives the full variable domain: DGGITQSPKYLFRKEGQNVTLSCEQNLNHDAMYWYRQDPGQGLRLIYYSQIVNDFQKGDIAEGYSVSREKKESFPLTVTSAQKNPTAFYLCASSISGVKVGEKLFFGSGTQLSVL.

The chain combines TRBV13 with TRBJ1-6; D uncertain. This CDR3 is 16 amino acids long. Trimming cost V 0 bases and J 3 bases, with 9 bases left between them. Germline CDR1 reads PRHDT; CDR2 reads FYEKMQ (reference sequence). CDR3 nucleotides: TGTGCCAGCAGCTTAGGGGGCAACAGCTATAATTCACCCCTCCACTTT. As protein: CASSLGGNSYNSPLHF.

This chain connects TRBV19 to TRBJ1-1, with D possibly matching TRBD1 (6 bases). This CDR3 has 13 amino acids. Germline assignment: CDR1 LNHDA and CDR2 SQIVND (reference sequence). V was clipped by 8 bases and J by 3 bases, with 13 bases between them. The CDR3 region is CASGTGTYTEAFF. The CDR3 nucleotides are TGTGCCAGTGGAACAGGGACCTACACTGAAGCTTTCTTT.

The rearrangement uses TRBV12-3 or TRBV12-4 and TRBJ1-5; TRBD1 agrees at 7 bases. Unmatched junction bases numbered 5, after V lost 5 bases and J lost 7 bases. This CDR3 is 13 amino acids long. The CDR3 is CASSTGDWQPQHF. The CDR3 bases are TGTGCCAGCAGTACAGGGGACTGGCAGCCCCAGCATTTT.

This sequence joins TRBV12-5 and TRBJ1-6; D remains ambiguous. Trimming stripped 4 bases from V and 8 bases from J, with 21 bases between. Per germline, CDR1 LGHNT and CDR2 FRNRAP. CDR3 length equals 17 residues. The CDR3 region is CASGSRPKRPTDSPLHF. As DNA, the CDR3 is TGTGCTAGTGGTTCTAGACCCAAAAGGCCTACTGATTCACCCCTCCACTTT.

V and J are TRBV30 and TRBJ1-3; a possible D gene is TRBD1 (5 bases). V was shortened by 2 bases and J by 2 bases, with 13 bases between the two germline ends. Germline-derived CDR1 and CDR2 are GTSNPN and SVGIG (reference sequence). The CDR3 has 15 amino acids. Here the CDR3 reads CAWSPRAGTGNTIYF. CDR3 in DNA: TGTGCCTGGAGTCCCCGGGCAGGGACTGGAAACACCATATATTTT.

Ten or more counts support this clone. The chain links TRBV9 to TRBJ2-1; D is unresolved. The CDR3 extends over 14 amino acids. Germline assignment: CDR1 SGDLS and CDR2 YYNGEE. The V end lost 6 bases, the J end lost 8 bases, and 18 bases lay between the germline ends. The CDR3 here is CASNDPGEDDEQFF. The CDR3, as DNA: TGTGCCAGCAACGACCCTGGTGAGGATGATGAGCAGTTCTTC.

This clone has a handful of counts. The genes are TRBV9 and TRBJ1-2; TRBD1 aligns across 9 bases. This CDR3 is 13 amino acids long. With V trimmed by 3 bases and J by 6 bases, 3 bases remained unmatched. Germline CDR1 SGDLS, CDR2 YYNGEE. CDR3 in amino acids: CASSGGQGNGYTF. CDR3 nucleotides: TGTGCCAGCAGCGGGGGACAGGGAAATGGCTACACCTTC.

The chain employs TRBV6-5 and TRBJ1-2, with D tentatively TRBD1 (6 bases). Germline V gene sequence: CDR1 MNHEY, CDR2 SVGAGI. With 3 bases removed from V and 8 bases from J, the gap between germline ends came to 16 bases. CDR3 length: 14 residues. The CDR3 region is CASSYGVTGYGYTF. The CDR3, as DNA: TGTGCCAGCAGTTATGGGGTCACAGGGTACGGCTACACCTTC.

V and J are TRBV19 and TRBJ2-5, with D tentatively TRBD2 (5 bases). This CDR3 has 14 amino acids. V was shortened by 3 bases and J by 2 bases, with 10 bases between the two germline ends. Germline CDR1 is LNHDA and CDR2 is SQIVND (reference sequence). CDR3 DNA sequence: TGTGCCAGTAGTATGGGTAGGGAGCAAGAGACCCAGTACTTC. Protein: CASSMGREQETQYF. Full variable domain (outside the CDR3, taken from reference TRBV19 and TRBJ2-5): DGGITQSPKYLFRKEGQNVTLSCEQNLNHDAMYWYRQDPGQGLRLIYYSQIVNDFQKGDIAEGYSVSREKKESFPLTVTSAQKNPTAFYLCASSMGREQETQYFGPGTRLLVL.

This clone was picked up one time. The CDR3 bases are TGCGCCAGCAGCTTGGACTCGGCGGGGTCTCAGCCCCAGCATTTT. Its protein product is CASSLDSAGSQPQHF. The V call is TRBV5-1, the J call TRBJ1-5; D is unresolved. V lost 0 bases to trimming and J lost 6 bases, with 13 bases between them. The CDR3 has 15 amino acids. Germline CDR1 SGHRS, CDR2 YFSETQ.

This clone was detected a few times. The genes are TRBV3-1 (or the pseudogene TRBV3-2) and TRBJ1-2, with D hard to call. V lost 1 base to trimming and J lost 8 bases, with 11 bases between them. This CDR3 has 13 residues. In germline, CDR1 is LGHDT, CDR2 YNNKEL (reference sequence). CDR3 DNA sequence: TGTGCCAGCAGCCAAGCTCAGGCGGGAGGCTACACCTTC. Its translation is CASSQAQAGGYTF.

CDR3 sequence (DNA): TGTGCCACCAGCAGAACGGGTGCCGTCACCTATAATTCACCCCTCCACTTT. Protein: CATSRTGAVTYNSPLHF. The genes are TRBV15 and TRBJ1-6; D is unclear. V lost 2 bases, J lost 2 bases, and 13 bases lay in between. CDR3 length: 17 amino acids. CDR1 LNHNV and CDR2 YYDKDF come from the germline V gene (reference sequence).

V is TRBV4-3 and J is TRBJ1-2, with D perhaps TRBD1 (5 bases). CDR1 is LGHNA, CDR2 YSLEER, per germline. Trimming cost V 1 base and J 2 bases, with 11 bases left between them. This CDR3 is 15 amino acids long. The CDR3 here is CASSQARGGNYGYTF. Here the CDR3 DNA reads TGCGCCAGCAGCCAAGCGCGGGGCGGGAACTATGGCTACACCTTC.

The J gene is TRBJ2-5, the V gene TRBV6-5, with a tentative D call TRBD1 (6 bases). V lost 8 bases and J lost 5, with 12 bases in between. The length of the CDR3 is 12 residues. Per germline, CDR1 MNHEY and CDR2 SVGAGI. The chain's CDR3 is CASGRGSETQYF. The CDR3 DNA sequence: TGTGCCAGCGGCAGGGGATCTGAGACCCAGTACTTC.

J is TRBJ1-3 and V is TRBV30; D unresolved. Germline CDR1 and CDR2: GTSNPN and SVGIG (reference sequence). The CDR3 contains 14 residues. Trimming stripped 3 bases from V and 2 bases from J, with 11 bases between. The CDR3 loop is CAWRPGSTGNTIYF. Here the CDR3 DNA reads TGTGCCTGGAGACCCGGTTCAACTGGAAACACCATATATTTT.

This clone was seen a single time. The chain joins TRBV5-1 to TRBJ2-1, with no clear D. V lost 0 bases and J 0 bases, leaving 4 bases between the germline ends. Looked up from germline, CDR1 is SGHRS and CDR2 is YFSETQ. CDR3 length: 14 amino acids. The CDR3 sequence is CASSLASSYNEQFF. The CDR3, as DNA: TGCGCCAGCAGCTTGGCCAGCTCCTACAATGAGCAGTTCTTC.

J is TRBJ2-1 and V is TRBV15; 7 bases align to TRBD1. CDR1 is LNHNV and CDR2 is YYDKDF in the germline V gene (reference sequence). This CDR3 has 18 amino acids. The V gene end was trimmed by 0 bases and the J gene end by 7 bases; junction bases not matched to a gene: 15. The CDR3 loop reads CATSRDDRGRRHLNEQFF. In DNA form, the CDR3 reads TGTGCCACCAGCAGAGACGATAGGGGGCGCCGGCATCTTAATGAGCAGTTCTTC.